This TCR beta chain was documented in a study of T cell repertoires in cytomegalovirus infection. The CDR3 loop spans 16 amino acids. TCRdb reprocessed the reads with MiXCR, giving one entry per CDR3 protein. Of 750,000 to 950,000 distinct CDR3 sequences in the sample, under 35% were seen once. Turning to this clonotype: As yet, its antigen is unknown. The junction shows a germline mismatch at one end, possibly a read error.

The sequences come from cultured CD8+ T cells from PBMCs, collected from culture after CMV antigen stimulation. The rearrangement links TRBV5-3 to TRBJ1-5; no clear D gene. TRBV5-3 is designated an ORF whose function remains uncertain. The TCR sequence derives from a human donor in good health (CMV status not recorded). Some clones in this sample may be carry-over from other donors' samples. CDR3 sequence (DNA): TGTGCCAGCAGCTTCCTGTATGGAGGGAGCAATCAGCCCCAGCATTTT. Amino acids: CASSFLYGGSNQPQHF.